This T cell receptor (beta chain) was found in a study of cytomegalovirus exposure and HLA in healthy donors. Vbeta (60) and Jbeta (13) primers were used in the PCR. Some clones are missing from TCRdb's copy, which holds only in-frame ones; the method was immunoSEQ multiplex PCR. This table holds approximately 290,000 clones, 80% found once. This CDR3 is 17 amino acids long. CDR1 is SEHNR and CDR2 is FQNEAQ in the germline V gene (reference sequence). Concerning this clone itself: The antigen remains undetermined. Sequence at one end of the junction differs from germline and may be a read error.

General study points: Within the data, a cluster of highly shared sequence variants was likely a sequencing artifact.

The receptor's source is a girl under 10 years old in good health and CMV-seronegative. The source material was PBMCs. The rearrangement links TRBV7-9 to TRBJ2-3; 7 bases agree with TRBD2. This chain's CDR3 is CSSSLGLAVFSTDTQYF. The CDR3 DNA reads as TGTTCCAGCAGCTTAGGGCTAGCGGTTTTTAGCACAGATACGCAGTATTTT.